The TCR beta chain under discussion was sequenced for a study of blood T cells in healthy people across ages. Next came a second PCR, run for about 6 to 12 cycles, which used a sample-barcoded 5' primer along with a J-beta primer mix. CDR3-containing paired-end reads numbering at least 3 million came from each sample. MiXCR, run by TCRdb on the 5' RACE reads, gives a single entry per CDR3 protein. The sample holds more than 500,000 distinct CDR3 sequences, around a quarter seen once. In regard to this clonotype: The antigen remains undetermined.

General observations from the study: Bulk PBMC profiling left naive and antigen-experienced comparisons inconclusive.

The germline V gene encodes CDR1 LGHDT and CDR2 YNNKEL (reference sequence). Trimming cost V 0 bases and J 0 bases, with 18 bases left between them. This CDR3 has 18 amino acids. Another study also made use of these data, one on T cells of mothers and their children. That investigation notes: Mothers gave over 8.5 million TCR beta CDR3 reads each, and children 2.5 million to 3 million each.

The V and J genes are TRBV3-1 and TRBJ2-7; D perhaps matches TRBD1 (5 bases). The sequencing input was blood. The sequence derives from a boy aged 2-15 years in good health. DNA for the CDR3: TGTGCCAGCAGCCAAGATCGATTCGGCAGGGCAGGCTCCTACGAGCAGTACTTC. Its protein product is CASSQDRFGRAGSYEQYF.